This T cell receptor (beta chain) was captured by sequencing in a study of T cell responses to AZD1222 COVID-19 vaccine. Here immunoSEQ multiplex PCR was the method, and the copy in TCRdb shows in-frame clones only, minus some. Counted here are around 140,000 clones, 80% to 90% occurring once; the ten biggest clones make up around 1.5%. Germline-derived CDR1 and CDR2 are MGHRA and YSYEKL. V shed 1 base, J shed 1 base, and the junction held 5 bases outside the gene matches. The CDR3 covers 17 residues. The chain carries TRBV4-1 and TRBJ2-2, with 8 bases that match TRBD2. This specimen consisted of peripheral blood, obtained on day 0 of AZD1222 vaccination. This receptor was taken from an adult in good health. The CDR3 loop reads CASSQVVAGLNTGELFF. CDR3 nucleotide sequence: TGCGCCAGCAGCCAAGTCGTAGCGGGATTGAACACCGGGGAGCTGTTTTTT.